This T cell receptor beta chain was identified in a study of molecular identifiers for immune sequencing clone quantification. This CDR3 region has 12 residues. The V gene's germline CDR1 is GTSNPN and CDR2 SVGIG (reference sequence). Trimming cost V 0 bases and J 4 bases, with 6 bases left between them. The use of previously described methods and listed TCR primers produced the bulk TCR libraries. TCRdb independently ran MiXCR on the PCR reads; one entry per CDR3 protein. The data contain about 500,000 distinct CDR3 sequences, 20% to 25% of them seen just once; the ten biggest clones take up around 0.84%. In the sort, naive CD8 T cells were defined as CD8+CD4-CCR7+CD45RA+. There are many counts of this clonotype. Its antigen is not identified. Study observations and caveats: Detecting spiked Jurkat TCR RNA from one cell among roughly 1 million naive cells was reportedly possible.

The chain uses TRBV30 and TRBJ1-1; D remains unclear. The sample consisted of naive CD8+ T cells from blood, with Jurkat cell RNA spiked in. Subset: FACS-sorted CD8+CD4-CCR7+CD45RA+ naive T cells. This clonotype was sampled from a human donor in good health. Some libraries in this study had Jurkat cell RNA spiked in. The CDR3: CAWSVHGTEAFF. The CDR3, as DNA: TGTGCCTGGAGTGTACACGGCACTGAAGCTTTCTTT.